The 24 T cell receptor beta chains below were found in one sample sequenced in a study of graft-versus-host responses after intestinal transplantation. No cognate antigen is known for these TCRs. Repertoires were generated with immunoSEQ multiplex PCR, while TCRdb's copy carries only in-frame clones and drops some. The sample yields about 70,000 clones, about 94% seen once. Material: unstimulated CD8+ T cells sorted from spleen or lymph node cells, obtained before intestinal transplant. These receptors originate from a human donor who received an intestinal transplant.

This sequence joins TRBV6-6 and TRBJ2-7; 7 bases match TRBD2. Trimming took 0 bases from V and 9 from J; bases not matched to a gene: 14. The CDR3 extends over 16 amino acids. CDR1 is MNHNY and CDR2 is SVGAGI in the germline V gene (reference sequence). CDR3 sequence (DNA): TGTGCCAGCAGTTACTCCCCCGGGGGTAGCGGGCTGGGGCAGTACTTC. Translated, it gives CASSYSPGGSGLGQYF.

V gene TRBV6-6 combines with J gene TRBJ1-5; TRBD1 might be the D (6 bases). Germline CDR1 and CDR2: MNHNY and SVGAGI (reference sequence). The CDR3 covers 13 residues. Trimming took off 5 bases at V and 3 bases at J, with 8 bases between the two ends. The CDR3 sequence is CASSQGYNQPQHF. As DNA, the CDR3 is TGTGCCAGCAGTCAGGGGTACAATCAGCCCCAGCATTTT.

The CDR3 nucleotides are TGCGCCAGCAGCTTGGGTTGGTCGCAGTATTTT. The encoded protein is CASSLGWSQYF. The chain recombines TRBV5-1 with TRBJ2-3; D remains unclear. Germline CDR1 and CDR2: SGHRS and YFSETQ. V was cut by 0 bases and J by 10 bases, with 6 bases left in between. CDR3 size: 11 residues.

The genes are TRBV30 and TRBJ2-2, with unresolved D. The germline gives CDR1 GTSNPN, CDR2 SVGIG (reference sequence). The V end was cut by 3 bases, the J end by 1 base, with 3 bases between. The CDR3 sequence is 12 residues long. The CDR3 here is CAWRGNTGELFF. The CDR3 region has the DNA TGTGCCTGGAGGGGGAACACCGGGGAGCTGTTTTTT.

The CDR3 region is CASSDPGAETGSYNEQFF. CDR3 DNA sequence: TGTGCCAGCAGTGATCCGGGGGCGGAGACAGGGTCCTACAATGAGCAGTTCTTC. This chain links TRBV6-1 with TRBJ2-1; TRBD1 might be the D (7 bases). V lost 3 bases to trimming and J lost 1 base, with 19 bases between them. Germline V gene sequence: CDR1 MNHNS, CDR2 SASEGT. The CDR3 has 18 residues.

The J gene is TRBJ2-7, the V gene TRBV7-6; 9 bases map to TRBD1. The CDR3 runs 17 residues. Germline V gene sequence: CDR1 SGHVS, CDR2 FNYEAQ. Trimming took 5 bases from V and 5 from J; bases not matched to a gene: 16. The DNA of the CDR3 is TGTGCCAGCAGCGCAACTAAACAGGGGGCTCGTCGCGACGAGCAGTACTTC. Translating it yields CASSATKQGARRDEQYF. Based on the CDR3 plus reference TRBV7-6 and TRBJ2-7, the full variable domain is GAGVSQSPRYKVTKRGQDVALRCDPISGHVSLYWYRQALGQGPEFLTYFNYEAQQDKSGLPNDRFSAERPEGSISTLTIQRTEQRDSAMYRCASSATKQGARRDEQYFGPGTRLTVT.

V gene TRBV7-2 combines with J gene TRBJ2-1; D not resolved. This CDR3 is built from 17 residues. The germline V and J ends were trimmed by 5 bases and 1 base, with 18 bases remaining between them. Germline V gives CDR1 SGHTA, CDR2 FQGNSA. CDR3: CASSPVEAVRSYNEQFF. CDR3 DNA sequence: TGTGCCAGCAGCCCAGTAGAGGCGGTTCGGTCCTACAATGAGCAGTTCTTC.

This chain connects TRBV19 to TRBJ1-1; no definite D call. This CDR3 comprises 12 residues. Trimming shortened V by 1 base and J by 1 base, and 1 base separated the two germline ends. Germline V gene sequence: CDR1 LNHDA, CDR2 SQIVND (reference sequence). CDR3 residues: CASSIGNTEAFF. CDR3 nucleotide sequence: TGTGCCAGTAGTATAGGGAACACTGAAGCTTTCTTT.

The chain recombines TRBV7-2 with TRBJ2-2; D is unclear. The CDR3 consists of 16 residues. V was shortened by 2 bases and J by 4 bases, with 14 bases between the two germline ends. The germline CDR1 and CDR2 sequences are SGHTA and FQGNSA. DNA of the CDR3: TGTGCCAGCAGCTTACTCGTCCGGGTCAGCACCGGGGAGCTGTTTTTT. Translated: CASSLLVRVSTGELFF.

V is TRBV7-3 and J is TRBJ2-3; TRBD2 aligns across 7 bases. This CDR3 has 15 residues. Germline V gene data show CDR1 as SGHTA and CDR2 as FQGTGA. V lost 4 bases to trimming and J lost 0 bases; unmatched junction nucleotides: 4. CDR3 bases: TGTGCCAGCAGCTACCTAGCGGTTAGCACAGATACGCAGTATTTT. This encodes CASSYLAVSTDTQYF.

The V and J genes are TRBV6-1 and TRBJ1-1; D not certain. V shed 7 bases and J shed 7 bases, with 10 bases lying between them. CDR1 is MNHNS, CDR2 SASEGT, per germline. This CDR3 comprises 11 residues. In DNA form, the CDR3 reads TGTGCCAGCACAGCGGGAAGTGAAGCTTTCTTT. This sequence encodes CASTAGSEAFF.

This chain uses TRBV2 with TRBJ1-5; 10 nucleotides match TRBD1. The CDR3 extends over 18 amino acids. Germline CDR1 and CDR2: SNHLY and FYNNEI. V shed 6 bases, J shed 4 bases, and the junction held 15 bases outside the gene matches. Written as DNA, the CDR3 is TGTGCCAGCAGCCACCCCGGGACAGGGGCCTTTGGTAATCAGCCCCAGCATTTT. Translation gives CASSHPGTGAFGNQPQHF.

V usage is TRBV28 and J usage is TRBJ2-7; D gene uncertain. Germline V gene data show CDR1 as MDHEN and CDR2 as SYDVKM. V was cut by 5 bases and J by 5 bases, with 13 bases left in between. The CDR3 sequence is 13 residues long. The CDR3 here is CASSPIPTNEQYF. The DNA for the CDR3 is TGTGCCAGCAGTCCCATCCCCACGAACGAGCAGTACTTC.

The gene calls are TRBV12-5 and TRBJ1-1, with D unresolved. Germline V CDR1 and CDR2: LGHNT, FRNRAP. The V gene lost 4 bases and the J gene lost 0 bases, with 21 bases spanning the gap. The CDR3 extends over 18 amino acids. The CDR3 here is CASGWPSPQPTLNTEAFF. CDR3 in DNA: TGTGCTAGTGGTTGGCCCTCCCCCCAACCAACTTTGAACACTGAAGCTTTCTTT.

With regard to this clone: The same CDR3 also results from other DNA sequences found in this sample. The chain is built from TRBV27 and TRBJ1-1, with D possibly TRBD1 on 5 matching bases. V was trimmed by 8 bases and J by 0 bases, leaving 22 bases between them. CDR1 and CDR2 from the germline V gene are MNHEY and SMNVEV (reference sequence). The CDR3 is made up of 17 amino acids. CDR3 residues: CASSPMSLRGMNTEAFF. CDR3 in DNA: TGTGCCAGCTCCCCTATGTCCCTCCGGGGGATGAACACTGAAGCTTTCTTT.

This chain links TRBV5-8 with TRBJ1-5, with 7 bases matching TRBD1. V gave up 6 bases and J gave up 3 bases; unmatched junction bases: 12. The CDR3 is 16 amino acids. Looked up from germline, CDR1 is SGHTS and CDR2 is YDEGEE. The CDR3 sequence: CASKNSGGTVNQPQHF. The CDR3 bases are TGTGCCAGCAAGAACTCGGGAGGGACAGTCAATCAGCCCCAGCATTTT.

This rearrangement joins TRBV5-1 to TRBJ2-7; D ambiguous. In germline, CDR1 is SGHRS, CDR2 YFSETQ. The CDR3 is 15 amino acids. Trimming pared 0 bases from V and 4 bases from J, leaving 14 bases between. CDR3 coding DNA: TGCGCCAGCAGCTTGGCCTTCAGTAGGGTTTACGAGCAGTACTTC. This gives the protein CASSLAFSRVYEQYF.

V gene TRBV11-2 combines with J gene TRBJ2-1, with D maybe TRBD1 (5 bases). Germline CDR1 is SGHAT and CDR2 is FQNNGV. This CDR3 is 13 amino acids long. The V gene lost 8 bases and the J gene lost 9 bases, with 17 bases spanning the gap. Written as DNA, the CDR3 is TGTGCCAGCTCGGACATCCGAAGGAGTGAGCAGTTCTTC. Translating gives CASSDIRRSEQFF.

The chain has TRBV14 and TRBJ2-3; 9 bases line up with TRBD2. Losses at the gene ends were 5 bases for V and 3 bases for J; bases not matched to a gene: 9. From germline, CDR1 is SGHDN and CDR2 FVKESK. CDR3 length equals 16 residues. The CDR3, as DNA: TGTGCCAGCAGCTCCCTGGGACTAGCATTAACAGATACGCAGTATTTT. Translated, it gives CASSSLGLALTDTQYF.

This clone occurred once. This chain joins TRBV27 and TRBJ1-6, with no clear D. The length of the CDR3 is 13 residues. Germline assignment: CDR1 MNHEY and CDR2 SMNVEV (reference sequence). V was trimmed by 0 bases and J by 8 bases, leaving 5 bases between them. The chain's CDR3 is CASSLSMHSPLHF. As DNA, the CDR3 is TGTGCCAGCAGTTTATCGATGCATTCACCCCTCCACTTT.

This clone was counted once. The chain joins TRBV20-1 to TRBJ2-5; D is ambiguous. The CDR3 has 10 residues. Per germline, CDR1 DFQATT and CDR2 SNEGSKA (reference sequence). Trimming took off 5 bases at V and 6 bases at J, with 7 bases between the two ends. CDR3 DNA: TGCAGTGCTGTAATACAGACCCAGTACTTC. It specifies CSAVIQTQYF.

V and J are TRBV4-1 and TRBJ2-7, with D perhaps matching TRBD1 or TRBD2 (6 bases each). Per the germline V gene, CDR1 is MGHRA and CDR2 is YSYEKL. V lost 1 base, J lost 3 bases, and 13 bases lay in between. The CDR3 contains 15 residues. Here the CDR3 DNA reads TGCGCCAGCAGCCAAGGCGGGACACCGAACTACGAGCAGTACTTC. Translated: CASSQGGTPNYEQYF.

The V and J genes are TRBV9 and TRBJ1-1; D remains unclear. The CDR3 runs 14 residues. Germline V gene data show CDR1 as SGDLS and CDR2 as YYNGEE. Trimming pared 0 bases from V and 6 bases from J, leaving 12 bases between. This CDR3 reads CASSVGGSSPEAFF. The CDR3 DNA is TGTGCCAGCAGCGTAGGTGGAAGCAGCCCTGAAGCTTTCTTT.

The J gene is TRBJ1-2, the V gene TRBV7-9; D unresolved. Trimming left V 5 bases short and J 2 bases short, with 18 bases between. CDR3 length: 16 amino acids. Germline V gene sequence: CDR1 SEHNR, CDR2 FQNEAQ (reference sequence). The CDR3 DNA follows: TGTGCCAGCAGCCCCATTGACATGGTAACAAACTATGGCTACACCTTC. The encoded protein is CASSPIDMVTNYGYTF.